The 2 T cell receptor beta chains below come from one sample, sequenced in a study of PD-L1 blockade in urothelial cancer. Time point reported: peripheral blood 6 weeks after treatment start. The assay was immunoSEQ multiplex PCR, and TCRdb's table has in-frame clones only and misses some. The sample holds tens of thousands of clones, around 85% seen once. This specimen was PBMCs, taken around atezolizumab (anti-PD-L1) treatment. The receptors here all came from a man aged 45 to 65 with urothelial cancer.

The chain carries TRBV28 and TRBJ1-1, with D maybe TRBD1 (6 bases). The germline V gene has CDR1 MDHEN and CDR2 SYDVKM. This CDR3 is built from 13 residues. V was cut by 8 bases and J by 1 base, with 11 bases left in between. For the CDR3, the DNA is TGTGCCAGCGCTAGGGGGTCGAACACTGAAGCTTTCTTT. Translation: CASARGSNTEAFF.

In nucleotides, the CDR3 is TGTGCCAGCAGCTCTGGACAGGGAAAGACCCAGTACTTC. The encoded protein is CASSSGQGKTQYF. V and J are TRBV5-4 and TRBJ2-5; 8 bases are a match to TRBD1. The CDR3 loop spans 13 amino acids. From germline, CDR1 is SGHNT and CDR2 YYREEE (reference sequence). Unmatched junction bases numbered 4, after V lost 3 bases and J lost 6 bases.